This section outlines one TCR beta chain sequence together with its context. Trimming cost V 4 bases and J 4 bases, with 20 bases left between them. CDR3 length: 17 amino acids. CDR1 and CDR2 (germline): MNHEY, SMNVEV (reference sequence). This sample stems from a study of blood T cell repertoires in COVID-19. Looking at the study overall: Researchers got acute and convalescent COVID-19 samples from the United States, Italy and Spain.

Profiling relied on immunoSEQ multiplex PCR, and the TCRdb table lists in-frame clones only, not all of them. The sample comprises 94,000 or so clones, around 88% of which are singletons, and roughly 8.7% rests with the top ten. The gene calls are TRBV27 and TRBJ1-5, with D unclear. The sequenced material came from peripheral blood. This TCR came from a woman in her seventies with acute or convalescent COVID-19. The CDR3 is CASSSQYTRALNQPQHF. The CDR3, as DNA: TGTGCCAGCAGTTCCCAATATACTAGGGCCCTTAATCAGCCCCAGCATTTT.